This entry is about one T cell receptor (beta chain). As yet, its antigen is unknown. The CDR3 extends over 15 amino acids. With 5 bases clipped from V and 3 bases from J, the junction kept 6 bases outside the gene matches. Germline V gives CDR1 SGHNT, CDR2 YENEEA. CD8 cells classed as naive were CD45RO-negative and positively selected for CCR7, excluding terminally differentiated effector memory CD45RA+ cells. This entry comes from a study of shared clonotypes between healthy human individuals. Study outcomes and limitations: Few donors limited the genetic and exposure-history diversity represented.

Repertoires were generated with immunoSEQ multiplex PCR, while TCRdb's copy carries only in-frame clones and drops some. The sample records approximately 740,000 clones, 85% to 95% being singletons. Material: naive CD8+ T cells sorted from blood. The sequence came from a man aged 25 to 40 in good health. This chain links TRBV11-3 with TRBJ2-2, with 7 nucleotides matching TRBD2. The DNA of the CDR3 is TGTGCCAGCAGCGACGGGGGGAGGGACACCGGGGAGCTGTTTTTT. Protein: CASSDGGRDTGELFF.